These 10 T cell receptor beta chains were all obtained from the same sample, sequenced in a study of blood T cell repertoires in COVID-19. TCRdb keeps only in-frame clones here, not all; method: immunoSEQ multiplex PCR. This sample has about 240,000 clones, with roughly 85% found just once. The sequencing sample was made of PBMCs or T cells enriched from blood (not recorded which). All receptors come from a woman aged 35 to 49 who had been exposed to COVID-19.

The rearrangement links TRBV7-2 to TRBJ1-1; 9 bases map to TRBD1. There are 17 residues in the CDR3. Germline V gives CDR1 SGHTA, CDR2 FQGNSA. The trim removed 3 bases at V and 2 bases at J, leaving 10 bases unmatched. CDR3 bases: TGTGCCAGCAGCTTCAGCACCGGGACAGGGAGTAACACTGAAGCTTTCTTT. Protein sequence: CASSFSTGTGSNTEAFF.

The chain uses TRBV12-3 or TRBV12-4 and TRBJ1-1, with D possibly TRBD1 on 6 matching bases. V lost 4 bases, J lost 7 bases, and 10 bases lay in between. CDR3 length: 12 residues. The CDR3 reads CASSSTGIEAFF. The DNA of the CDR3 is TGTGCCAGCAGTTCCACAGGGATTGAAGCTTTCTTT.

The J gene is TRBJ2-7, the V gene TRBV5-4, with TRBD1 identical over 7 bases. The CDR3 contains 15 residues. Germline V CDR1 and CDR2: SGHNT, YYREEE (reference sequence). With V trimmed by 5 bases and J by 3 bases, 11 bases remained unmatched. The CDR3: CASSSPSGQRYEQYF. CDR3 bases: TGTGCCAGCAGTTCCCCCTCGGGACAGCGCTACGAGCAGTACTTC.

The chain links TRBV19 to TRBJ2-7; TRBD2 is a possible D gene (5 bases). In germline, CDR1 is LNHDA, CDR2 SQIVND (reference sequence). The CDR3 has 16 amino acids. The V end lost 2 bases, the J end lost 2 bases, and 16 bases lay between the germline ends. CDR3 nucleotides: TGTGCCAGTAGTATAATTGGAGGAACCGAAACCTACGAGCAGTACTTC. Its translation is CASSIIGGTETYEQYF.

This chain uses TRBV28 with TRBJ1-2; 11 bases map to TRBD1. The CDR3 is 15 amino acids. Germline CDR1 is MDHEN and CDR2 is SYDVKM. J was trimmed by 8 bases and V by 6 bases; bases with no gene match: 11. The CDR3 sequence is CASSTQGTGGYGYTF. In nucleotides, the CDR3 is TGTGCCAGCAGCACCCAGGGGACAGGGGGATACGGCTACACCTTC.

The rearrangement links TRBV2 to TRBJ2-7; perhaps TRBD1 as D (6 bases). The CDR3 covers 13 residues. Trimming stripped 7 bases from V and 3 bases from J, with 13 bases between. The germline gives CDR1 SNHLY, CDR2 FYNNEI. Here the CDR3 DNA reads TGTGCCAGCATTACGGACAGTTACTACGAGCAGTACTTC. This translates into CASITDSYYEQYF.

The chain is built from TRBV6-1 and TRBJ1-2; D is undetermined. Germline V gives CDR1 MNHNS, CDR2 SASEGT. Trimming took 1 base from V and 13 from J, leaving 10 bases between them. The CDR3 extends over 11 amino acids. Here the CDR3 reads CASSEVTPPTF. CDR3 nucleotides: TGTGCCAGCAGTGAAGTGACACCCCCCACCTTC.

This chain joins TRBV4-1 and TRBJ1-1; 8 positions agree with TRBD1. V shed 1 base, J shed 5 bases, and the junction held 6 bases outside the gene matches. The CDR3 loop spans 15 amino acids. CDR1 is MGHRA, CDR2 YSYEKL, per germline. CDR3 sequence (DNA): TGCGCCAGCAGCCAAGCCAACAGGGGGTATACTGAAGCTTTCTTT. As protein: CASSQANRGYTEAFF.

This clone has just one count. V gene TRBV7-2 combines with J gene TRBJ1-5, with 10 bases matching TRBD1. J gave up 3 bases and V 4 bases, and 3 bases lay outside the gene matches. Germline V gives CDR1 SGHTA, CDR2 FQGNSA. The CDR3 is 15 residues long. CDR3 bases: TGTGCCAGCAGCTCGGACAGGGGGTACAATCAGCCCCAGCATTTT. It is translated as CASSSDRGYNQPQHF.

This chain connects TRBV27 to TRBJ2-2; maybe TRBD1 (6 bases). Between the trimmed V and J ends, which lost 6 bases and 3 bases, there was a span of 11 bases. This CDR3 is 14 amino acids long. Germline V gives CDR1 MNHEY, CDR2 SMNVEV (reference sequence). The CDR3 DNA reads as TGTGCCAGCAGCGAAGAGGGGGACACCGGGGAGCTGTTTTTT. Protein: CASSEEGDTGELFF.